These 11 T cell receptor beta chains share one sample of origin, sequenced in a study of T-cell memory formation after mild COVID-19. TCRdb redid the calling of the 5' RACE reads with MiXCR, one entry per CDR3 protein. The repertoire consists of around 200,000 distinct CDR3 sequences, with 16% occurring once and the leading ten covering about 2%. Sequencing was done on a sample of PBMCs or a T cell subset sorted from them (not recorded which). The receptor set was obtained from an adult woman who had mild COVID-19 (a few samples of this study predate the infection). Cell type and time point are not known.

CDR3 protein: CASSQGGVDTQYF. As DNA, the CDR3 is TGTGCCAGCAGCCAAGGCGGAGTTGATACGCAGTATTTT. This chain joins TRBV3-1 and TRBJ2-3; D unclear. CDR1 and CDR2 from the germline V gene are LGHDT and YNNKEL (reference sequence). This CDR3 has 13 residues. V was shortened by 1 base and J by 6 bases, with 8 bases between the two germline ends.

This clonotype was found a few times. This chain joins TRBV28 and TRBJ1-1; tentatively, D is TRBD1 (6 bases). The germline gives CDR1 MDHEN, CDR2 SYDVKM. Trimming stripped 7 bases from V and 7 bases from J, with 16 bases between. The CDR3 runs 13 residues. CDR3 DNA: TGTGCCAGCAAGGGGGAATGGTATAATGAAGCTTTCTTT. Protein sequence: CASKGEWYNEAFF.

The chain carries TRBV30 and TRBJ1-3, with D hard to call. V gave up 5 bases and J gave up 3 bases, with 11 bases separating them. This CDR3 has 13 residues. The germline V gene encodes CDR1 GTSNPN and CDR2 SVGIG (reference sequence). The CDR3, as DNA: TGTGCCTGGGACCGGGGAGTTGGAAACACCATATATTTT. It translates to CAWDRGVGNTIYF.

The rearrangement joins TRBV30 to TRBJ1-5; 7 bases are a match to TRBD1. This CDR3 is built from 13 residues. Germline CDR1 and CDR2: GTSNPN and SVGIG (reference sequence). Unmatched junction bases numbered 3, after V lost 5 bases and J lost 2 bases. The CDR3 is CAWAGTGNQPQHF. The CDR3 region has the DNA TGTGCCTGGGCCGGGACAGGCAATCAGCCCCAGCATTTT.

There are a few counts of this clonotype. This chain uses TRBV5-4 with TRBJ2-5; 11 nucleotides line up with TRBD1. The CDR3 extends over 16 amino acids. Trimming at V came to 2 bases and at J to 4 bases, leaving 7 bases not matched to a gene. CDR1 and CDR2 (germline): SGHNT, YYREEE (reference sequence). The chain's CDR3 is CASSLPAGTGGETQYF. In nucleotides, the CDR3 is TGTGCCAGCAGCTTACCCGCCGGGACAGGGGGAGAGACCCAGTACTTC.

This clonotype has only a few counts. The V gene is TRBV20-1, the J gene TRBJ1-6; D is undetermined. CDR1 is DFQATT, CDR2 SNEGSKA, per germline (reference sequence). The CDR3 extends over 13 amino acids. The germline V and J ends were trimmed by 1 base and 10 bases, with 11 bases remaining between them. The DNA for the CDR3 is TGCAGTGCTAGAGTACTGTGGGAGTCACCCCTCCACTTT. It encodes CSARVLWESPLHF.

J is TRBJ1-1 and V is TRBV4-2; D unresolved. Germline values: CDR1 LGHNA, CDR2 YNFKEQ. Trimming stripped 1 base from V and 1 base from J, with 10 bases between. The CDR3 is 15 residues long. CDR3 in DNA: TGTGCCAGCAGCCAAGGGGGAGACGGGAACACTGAAGCTTTCTTT. It codes for CASSQGGDGNTEAFF.

The chain couples TRBV20-1 to TRBJ2-2, with 8 bases identical to TRBD2. J was trimmed by 4 bases and V by 1 base; bases with no gene match: 5. The V gene's germline CDR1 is DFQATT and CDR2 SNEGSKA (reference sequence). The CDR3 is made up of 15 amino acids. For the CDR3, the DNA is TGCAGTGCTAGAGTCTCGAGCGGGGGCACCGGGGAGCTGTTTTTT. It encodes CSARVSSGGTGELFF.

This chain links TRBV19 with TRBJ2-3; 9 bases line up with TRBD2. Germline V gene lookup returns CDR1 LNHDA and CDR2 SQIVND (reference sequence). This CDR3 is built from 16 residues. The DNA of the CDR3 is TGTGTGGTTAGCGGGAGTGTGGGGACCCCCCCAGATACGCAGTATTTT. Translation: CVVSGSVGTPPDTQYF. The variable domain in full, completed from reference TRBV19 and TRBJ2-3, reads DGGITQSPKYLFRKEGQNVTLSCEQNLNHDAMYWYRQDPGQGLRLIYYSQIVNDFQKGDIAEGYSVSREKKESFPLTVTSAQKNPTAFYLCVVSGSVGTPPDTQYFGPGTRLTVL.

The V and J genes are TRBV7-2 and TRBJ2-7; 8 bases are a match to TRBD2. Germline V gives CDR1 SGHTA, CDR2 FQGNSA. This CDR3 comprises 14 residues. With V trimmed by 5 bases and J by 3 bases, 6 bases remained unmatched. The CDR3 here is CASSQSGGGYEQYF. The CDR3 DNA sequence: TGTGCCAGCAGCCAGTCCGGGGGGGGCTACGAGCAGTACTTC.

The gene calls are TRBV6-5 and TRBJ1-1; tentatively, D is TRBD1 (6 bases). The germline V gene has CDR1 MNHEY and CDR2 SVGAGI. This CDR3 region has 18 residues. The V end was cut by 0 bases, the J end by 7 bases, with 24 bases between. Written as DNA, the CDR3 is TGTGCCAGCAGTTACTCGAGACCTCCGTCACCCATGACAGGTGAAGCTTTCTTT. It yields the protein CASSYSRPPSPMTGEAFF.